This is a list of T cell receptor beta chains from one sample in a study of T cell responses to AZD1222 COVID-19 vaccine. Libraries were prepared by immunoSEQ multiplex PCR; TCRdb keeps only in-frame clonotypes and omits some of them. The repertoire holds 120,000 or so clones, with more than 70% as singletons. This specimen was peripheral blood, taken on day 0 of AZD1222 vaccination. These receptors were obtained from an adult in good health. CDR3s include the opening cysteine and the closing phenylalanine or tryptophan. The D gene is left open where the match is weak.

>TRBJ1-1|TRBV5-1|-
CASSFQGRTEAFF
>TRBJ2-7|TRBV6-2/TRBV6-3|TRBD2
CASSPSGHYEQYF
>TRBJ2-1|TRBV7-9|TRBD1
CASRGTGNEQFF
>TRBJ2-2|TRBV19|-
CASSIATGGELFF
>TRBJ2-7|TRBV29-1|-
CSVETGEYEQYF
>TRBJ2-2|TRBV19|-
CASSGSWARGNTGELFF
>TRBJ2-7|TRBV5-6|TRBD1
CASSKRTGYYEQYF
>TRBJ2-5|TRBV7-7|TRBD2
CASSLRPQTSGKETQYF
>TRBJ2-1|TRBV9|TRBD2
CASSVELAGGPVLNEQFF
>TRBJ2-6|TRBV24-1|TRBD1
CATSRPGQGDSGANVLTF
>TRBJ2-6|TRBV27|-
CASSPGSGGAGANVLTF
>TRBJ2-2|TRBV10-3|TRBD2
CAIRGLFAGELFF
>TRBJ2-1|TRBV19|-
CASSITVSYNEQFF
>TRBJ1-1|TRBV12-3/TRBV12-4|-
CASTHLPPTEAFF
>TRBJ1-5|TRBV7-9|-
CASSWQGDQPQHF
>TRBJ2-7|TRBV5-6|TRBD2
CASSQGLVAEQYF
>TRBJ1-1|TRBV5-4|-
CASSLEAKTEAFF
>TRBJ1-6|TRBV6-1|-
CASSEMLINSPLHF
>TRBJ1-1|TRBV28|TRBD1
CASSSTGGGWAEAFF